This T cell receptor (beta chain) was identified during a study of PD-1 blockade in classical Hodgkin lymphoma. General study findings and limits: Reasons behind the repertoire differences stay unclear, perhaps disease activity or earlier therapy. Unlike CD8+ TCR diversity, which did not rise significantly by C4D1, CD4+ TCR diversity did.

V shed 1 base and J shed 4 bases, with 7 bases lying between them. The CDR3 runs to 13 residues. CDR1 and CDR2 (germline): MNHEY, SVGAGI. Repertoires were generated with immunoSEQ multiplex PCR, while TCRdb's copy carries only in-frame clones and drops some. The table lists tens of thousands of clones, roughly nine tenths of them singletons, with 8% in the top ten. As for time point: cycle 4 day 1 (C4D1), after less than 7 weeks of nivolumab. All the patients suffered relapse after autologous stem cell transplantation, and brentuximab vedotin exposure differed. About this clone: What it recognizes is unknown.

The specimen was peripheral blood mononuclear cells (PBMCs), collected before the fourth cycle of nivolumab. The receptor was derived from a human donor with classical Hodgkin lymphoma. J is TRBJ1-1 and V is TRBV6-5, with D unclear. Here the CDR3 DNA reads TGTGCCAGCAGTTACTTGTCAGCCACTGAAGCTTTCTTT. Amino acids: CASSYLSATEAFF.